These T cell receptor beta chains were read from a single sample in a study of cytomegalovirus exposure and HLA in healthy donors. The data were produced by immunoSEQ multiplex PCR, yet TCRdb's version contains in-frame clones alone and is incomplete. The sample contains hundreds of thousands of clones, less than 95% of which appear only once. Input material: PBMCs. These receptors were taken from a woman between 25 and 40 years old in good health and CMV-seronegative. The CDR3 runs from the conserved cysteine through the conserved F or W. The D gene is left open where the match is weak. Clone size is not always given. Where it is, it says once, few, many or a class for expanded clones.

v_call	j_call	clone_size	d_call	cdr3_nt	cdr3_aa
TRBV5-1	TRBJ2-1	NA	TRBD2	TGCGCCAGCAGCCCTGGACTAGCGGTTTCCTACAATGAGCAGTTCTTC	CASSPGLAVSYNEQFF
TRBV2	TRBJ1-5	NA	NA	TGTGCCAGCGTCAACAGGAAAGGCAATCAGCCCCAGCATTTT	CASVNRKGNQPQHF
TRBV11-2	TRBJ2-1	NA	TRBD1	TGTGCCAGCAGCTTAGGACAGGGGAAGAACAATGAGCAGTTCTTC	CASSLGQGKNNEQFF
TRBV29-1	TRBJ2-1	NA	NA	TGCAGCGTTGAGTATAGCTACAATGAGCAGTTCTTC	CSVEYSYNEQFF
TRBV5-6	TRBJ2-1	NA	TRBD1	TGTGCCAGCAGCTTAATAATTACCCGGGACAGGGGGCCCAATGAGCAGTTCTTC	CASSLIITRDRGPNEQFF
TRBV5-1	TRBJ2-1	NA	NA	TGCGCCAGCAGCTTGCTAGCCTCCTACAATGAGCAGTTCTTC	CASSLLASYNEQFF
TRBV25-1	TRBJ2-7	NA	NA	TGTGCCAGCAGTGATTCAGCCCCACCTTCCCAGCAGTACTTC	CASSDSAPPSQQYF
TRBV13	TRBJ2-7	NA	TRBD1	TGTGCCAGCAGCCAAGGACAGGGGTGGTACGAGCAGTACTTC	CASSQGQGWYEQYF
TRBV13	TRBJ2-3	NA	NA	TGTGCCAGCAGCTTATCAAGCACAGATACGCAGTATTTT	CASSLSSTDTQYF
TRBV7-9	TRBJ2-7	NA	TRBD1	TGTGCCAGCAGCCTGTCCGGGACAGCCTACGAGCAGTACTTC	CASSLSGTAYEQYF
TRBV7-8	TRBJ1-2	NA	NA	TGTGCCAGCAGCCGGGGGGACGGATACTATGGCTACACCTTC	CASSRGDGYYGYTF
TRBV18	TRBJ2-7	once	NA	TGTGCCAGCTCACGGGCTGGAGCCTACGAGCAGTACTTC	CASSRAGAYEQYF
TRBV13	TRBJ1-2	NA	TRBD1	TGTGCCAGCAGCCCCCCGACAGGGAGCTATGGCTACACCTTC	CASSPPTGSYGYTF
TRBV5-1	TRBJ2-5	NA	TRBD2	TGCGCCAGCAGCTTGGAGCGGGGAGGGGAGACCCAGTACTTC	CASSLERGGETQYF
TRBV2	TRBJ2-1	NA	TRBD2	TGTGCCAGTTCGGGACTAGAGGCTAGGGAGCAGTTCTTC	CASSGLEAREQFF
TRBV6-1	TRBJ1-2	NA	TRBD1	TGTGCCAGCAGTGCACGGGACAGGAACTATGGCTACACCTTC	CASSARDRNYGYTF
TRBV6-1	TRBJ2-3	NA	NA	TGTGCCAGCAGAGGTCTATTCCCCACAGATACGCAGTATTTT	CASRGLFPTDTQYF
TRBV5-4	TRBJ2-7	NA	TRBD2	TGTGCCAGCAGTCCTACAGCGGGGTACGAGCAGTACTTC	CASSPTAGYEQYF
TRBV10-2	TRBJ1-3	NA	NA	TGCGCCAGCAGTCCCCGCATAACGGGGCCGTCAGGAAACACCATATATTTT	CASSPRITGPSGNTIYF
TRBV2	TRBJ2-3	NA	NA	TGTGCCAGCAGTGAAGCGGGGGATGTCACAGATACGCAGTATTTT	CASSEAGDVTDTQYF
TRBV2	TRBJ2-7	NA	TRBD1	TGTGCCAGCAAGGGACAGGGCCCCTACGAGCAGTACTTC	CASKGQGPYEQYF
TRBV27	TRBJ2-3	NA	NA	TGTGCCAGCAGTTTGCAGGTCCGAGATACGCAGTATTTT	CASSLQVRDTQYF
TRBV6-6	TRBJ2-7	NA	NA	TGTGCCAGCAGTTACTTGTCCCGGTCCTACGAGCAGTACTTC	CASSYLSRSYEQYF
TRBV6-5	TRBJ2-7	NA	NA	TGTGCCAGCAGTTACCAAGTTCAGGGGAACTACGAGCAGTACTTC	CASSYQVQGNYEQYF
TRBV6-5	TRBJ2-7	once	NA	TGTGCCAGCAGTTACAGGTCCAGTCTCTACGAGCAGTACTTC	CASSYRSSLYEQYF
TRBV6-6	TRBJ2-3	NA	NA	TGTGCCAGCAGTCAGGGGACCACTAGCACAGATACGCAGTATTTT	CASSQGTTSTDTQYF
TRBV7-6	TRBJ2-7	NA	NA	TGTGCCAGCAGCTTAGCGAGACGGTACGAGCAGTACTTC	CASSLARRYEQYF
TRBV27	TRBJ2-5	NA	NA	TGTGCCAGCAGTTTAGGGCCCTCGGCTTCACAAGAGACCCAGTACTTC	CASSLGPSASQETQYF
TRBV29-1	TRBJ2-2	NA	NA	TGCAGCGTCGGTCTAGGGCCCGGGGAGCTGTTTTTT	CSVGLGPGELFF
TRBV10-3	TRBJ2-1	few	TRBD2	TGTGCCATCAGTTTAGCGGGAACCTACAATGAGCAGTTCTTC	CAISLAGTYNEQFF
TRBV30	TRBJ1-1	NA	NA	TGTGCCTGGAGTGGCCAGTTGAACACTGAAGCTTTCTTT	CAWSGQLNTEAFF
TRBV5-5	TRBJ1-5	NA	TRBD1	TGTGCCAGCAGCTTGGGGACAGGTTTTCATCAGCCCCAGCATTTT	CASSLGTGFHQPQHF
TRBV9	TRBJ2-3	once	TRBD2	TGTGCCAGCAGCGTAAGTTCAACGGGAGGAGATACGCAGTATTTT	CASSVSSTGGDTQYF
TRBV4-1	TRBJ2-1	NA	NA	TGCGCCAGCAGCCAAGATCTCAGGCCCTACAATGAGCAGTTCTTC	CASSQDLRPYNEQFF
TRBV11-2	TRBJ2-7	NA	TRBD2	TGTGCCAGCAGCTCGAGGACTAGCGGGAGTTCCTACGAGCAGTACTTC	CASSSRTSGSSYEQYF
TRBV9	TRBJ1-2	few	TRBD1	TGTGCCAGCAGTCTACAGGGGAGCTATGGCTACACCTTC	CASSLQGSYGYTF
TRBV13	TRBJ2-2	NA	TRBD2	TGTGCCAGCAGCCTCATAGCGGGACGGGACACCGGGGAGCTGTTTTTT	CASSLIAGRDTGELFF
TRBV7-2	TRBJ2-3	NA	TRBD2	TGTGCCAGCAGCATATATCCGGGACTAGCGGGTGAGGGGCAGTATTTT	CASSIYPGLAGEGQYF
TRBV29-1	TRBJ2-7	NA	NA	TGCAGCGTGACCGCCCAGGGTTACGAGCAGTACTTC	CSVTAQGYEQYF
TRBV6-1	TRBJ2-5	NA	TRBD1	TGTGCCAGCAGTGAAAGGACAGGGTTTGAGTACCAAGAGACCCAGTACTTC	CASSERTGFEYQETQYF
TRBV18	TRBJ2-1	NA	NA	TGTGCCAGCTCACCAGTGCTCGTGGCAGAGCAGTTCTTC	CASSPVLVAEQFF
TRBV6-4	TRBJ2-7	NA	NA	TGTGCCACGATTCGTCCGGGACGGGGGCCCTTC	CATIRPGRGPF
TRBV4-2	TRBJ2-7	once	NA	TGTGCCAGCAGTCAAGAGGGGGCCGGGGGCCCCACCTACGAGCAGTACTTC	CASSQEGAGGPTYEQYF
TRBV7-2	TRBJ2-2	NA	NA	TGTGCCAGCAGCTTACTTCCTCAGAACACCGGGGAGCTGTTTTTT	CASSLLPQNTGELFF
TRBV6-6	TRBJ2-2	NA	TRBD2	TGTGCCAGCAGTTACTTCGCGGGGGGGACCGGGGAGCTGTTTTTT	CASSYFAGGTGELFF
TRBV27	TRBJ2-7	NA	TRBD2	TGTGCCAGCAGTTTGGTAGGGACTAGCGGCTACGAGCAGTACTTC	CASSLVGTSGYEQYF
TRBV13	TRBJ1-1	once	NA	TGTGCCAGCAGCCCTGGGACCGGGAACACTGAAGCTTTCTTT	CASSPGTGNTEAFF
TRBV28	TRBJ2-7	NA	NA	TGTGCCAGCAGCAGGACAGCCTACGAGCAGTACTTC	CASSRTAYEQYF
TRBV13	TRBJ2-7	NA	NA	TGTGCCAGCAGCGCCCCAACGGGACTCGCAATCCCCTACGAGCAGTACTTC	CASSAPTGLAIPYEQYF
TRBV11-1	TRBJ2-7	NA	NA	TGTGCCAGCAGCTTAGCGGGATCCACCTACGAGCAGTACTTC	CASSLAGSTYEQYF